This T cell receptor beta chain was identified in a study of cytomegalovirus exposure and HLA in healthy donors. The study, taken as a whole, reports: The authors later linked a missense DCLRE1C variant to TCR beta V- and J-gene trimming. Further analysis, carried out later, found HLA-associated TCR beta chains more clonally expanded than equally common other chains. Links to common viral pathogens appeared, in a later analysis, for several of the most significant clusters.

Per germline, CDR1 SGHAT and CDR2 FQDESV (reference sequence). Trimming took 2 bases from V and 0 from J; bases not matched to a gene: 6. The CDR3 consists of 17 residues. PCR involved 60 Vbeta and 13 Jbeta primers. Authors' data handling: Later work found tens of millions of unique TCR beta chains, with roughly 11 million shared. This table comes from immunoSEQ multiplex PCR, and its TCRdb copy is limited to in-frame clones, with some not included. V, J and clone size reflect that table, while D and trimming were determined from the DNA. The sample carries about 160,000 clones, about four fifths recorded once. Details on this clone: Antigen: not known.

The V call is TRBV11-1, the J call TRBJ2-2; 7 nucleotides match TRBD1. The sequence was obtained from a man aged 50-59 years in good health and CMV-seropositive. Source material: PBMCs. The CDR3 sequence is CASSLNPGQTNTGELFF. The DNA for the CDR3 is TGTGCCAGCAGCTTAAATCCGGGACAGACGAACACCGGGGAGCTGTTTTTT.